This is a list of T cell receptor beta chains from one sample in a study of T cells in Graves' hyperthyroidism and ophthalmopathy. TCRdb reprocessed the multiplex PCR reads with MiXCR, giving one entry per CDR3 protein. The sample holds approximately 690,000 distinct CDR3 sequences; about 15% are singletons and the top ten take around 13%. The material sequenced was blood. These receptors all come from a woman aged 50 to 60 with Graves' ophthalmopathy. CDR3s include the opening cysteine and the closing phenylalanine or tryptophan. The D gene is left open where the match is weak. Size values are once, few and many counts, or a class for expanded clones, and some rows have none.

many	-	TRBV12-3/TRBV12-4	TRBJ2-4	CASSKPGSGPIAKNIQYF	TGTGCCAGCAGTAAGCCAGGGAGCGGACCCATAGCCAAAAACATTCAGTACTTC
many	TRBD1	TRBV2	TRBJ2-5	CASRTGTGNQETQYF	TGTGCCAGCAGGACCGGGACAGGGAACCAAGAGACCCAGTACTTC
-	TRBD1	TRBV20-1	TRBJ2-3	CSASRGPTDTQYF	TGCAGTGCTAGTAGGGGGCCCACAGATACGCAGTATTTT
-	-	TRBV28	TRBJ1-4	CASRTPTGKNEKLFF	TGTGCCAGCAGGACCCCGACGGGGAAGAATGAAAAACTGTTTTTT
many	-	TRBV5-1	TRBJ1-4	CASSLWRGEKLFF	TGCGCCAGCAGCTTGTGGCGGGGTGAAAAACTGTTTTTT
-	-	TRBV29-1	TRBJ2-5	CSVDGLAETGPEETQYF	TGCAGCGTTGACGGTCTTGCCGAGACAGGACCTGAGGAGACCCAGTACTTC
few	-	TRBV28	TRBJ2-4	CASSSNSPGKNIQYF	TGTGCCAGCAGTTCGAACAGTCCCGGGAAAAACATTCAGTACTTC
-	-	TRBV5-1	TRBJ2-3	CASSLRTRLDTQYF	TGCGCCAGCAGCTTACGGACGCGCTTAGATACGCAGTATTTT
few	TRBD2	TRBV7-9	TRBJ2-3	CASSSLAGDSDTQYF	TGTGCCAGCAGCTCTCTAGCGGGAGATTCCGATACGCAGTATTTT
few	TRBD1	TRBV5-1	TRBJ1-5	CASSLGGPGQNQPQHF	TGCGCCAGCAGCCTTGGTGGGCCGGGACAGAATCAGCCCCAGCATTTT
many	-	TRBV12-3/TRBV12-4	TRBJ1-1	CASSLRAGSAFF	TGTGCCAGCAGTTTACGGGCAGGGTCCGCTTTCTTT
few	TRBD2	TRBV5-1	TRBJ2-1	CASSLEASGSDEQFF	TGCGCCAGCAGCTTGGAGGCTAGCGGGAGTGATGAGCAGTTCTTC
few	-	TRBV5-8	TRBJ2-2	CASSTAGNTGELFF	TGTGCCAGCAGCACAGCGGGGAACACCGGGGAGCTGTTTTTT
-	TRBD2	TRBV28	TRBJ2-1	CASSLVGTSGSSYNEQFF	TGTGCCAGCAGTTTAGTCGGGACTAGCGGGAGCTCCTACAATGAGCAGTTCTTC
many	TRBD1	TRBV18	TRBJ1-5	CASSYRGGDMTQHF	TGTGCCAGCTCATACAGGGGAGGGGATATGACCCAGCATTTT
many	-	TRBV7-9	TRBJ2-1	CASRGASSYNEQFF	TGTGCCAGCAGGGGAGCCAGCTCCTACAATGAGCAGTTCTTC
-	-	TRBV12-3/TRBV12-4	TRBJ2-1	CASSLDRSGYNEQFF	TGTGCCAGCAGTTTAGATCGTAGCGGATACAATGAGCAGTTCTTC
-	-	TRBV12-5	TRBJ2-2	CASGSRTLGYPNTGELFF	TGTGCTAGTGGTTCGCGGACACTAGGATACCCGAACACCGGGGAGCTGTTTTTT
many	TRBD1	TRBV29-1	TRBJ2-1	CSVGPRQGGYNEQFF	TGCAGCGTTGGCCCTAGACAGGGTGGGTACAATGAGCAGTTCTTC
many	TRBD1	TRBV7-9	TRBJ2-4	CASSSTGGNDKNIQYF	TGTGCCAGCAGCAGCACAGGGGGCAATGACAAAAACATTCAGTACTTC
few	TRBD1	TRBV5-6	TRBJ1-1	CASSLEGAYTEAFF	TGTGCCAGCAGCTTGGAGGGGGCCTACACTGAAGCTTTCTTT
many	-	TRBV7-2	TRBJ1-5	CASSLLGPDQPQHF	TGTGCCAGCAGCTTATTGGGGCCGGATCAGCCCCAGCATTTT
-	-	TRBV2	TRBJ2-6	CASTLTVSGANVLTF	TGTGCCAGCACCCTCACGGTTTCTGGGGCCAACGTCCTGACTTTC
many	-	TRBV28	TRBJ1-5	CASNLDMQPQHF	TGTGCCAGCAATTTGGACATGCAGCCCCAGCATTTT
few	TRBD1	TRBV6-5	TRBJ1-5	CASSYGDRGNQPQHF	TGTGCCAGCAGTTACGGGGACAGGGGCAATCAGCCCCAGCATTTT
many	-	TRBV5-1	TRBJ1-1	CASSSRVGDMNTEAFF	TGCGCCAGCAGCTCGAGGGTAGGGGACATGAACACTGAAGCTTTCTTT
-	-	TRBV10-3	TRBJ2-7	CATKVARRDEQYF	TGTGCCACTAAAGTTGCCCGCAGGGACGAGCAGTACTTC
-	TRBD2	TRBV6-1	TRBJ2-5	CASRKGTSGETQYF	TGTGCCAGCAGAAAAGGGACTAGCGGAGAGACCCAGTACTTC
many	-	TRBV18	TRBJ2-7	CASSPFSMSSYEQYF	TGTGCCAGCTCACCATTTTCGATGAGCTCCTACGAGCAGTACTTC
many	-	TRBV10-3	TRBJ2-5	CAISEAGGQETQYF	TGTGCCATCAGTGAGGCCGGGGGCCAAGAGACCCAGTACTTC
many	TRBD1	TRBV10-3	TRBJ1-1	CAISESRDRDAEAFF	TGTGCCATCAGTGAGTCGAGGGACAGGGATGCTGAAGCTTTCTTT
many	-	TRBV6-1	TRBJ1-2	CASIDTPGRRRGYTF	TGTGCCAGCATTGATACTCCGGGACGGCGGCGGGGCTACACCTTC
many	TRBD2	TRBV7-2	TRBJ2-7	CASSLVGLGLAGRPTYEQYF	TGTGCCAGCAGCTTAGTTGGACTGGGACTAGCGGGTCGCCCAACCTACGAGCAGTACTTC